Each of the 13 T cell receptor beta chains below was sequenced from the same sample in a study of T and B cells in COVID-19 patients. TRB rearrangements were amplified by multiplex PCR with BIOMED2 TRB-A/B primers. Each CDR3 protein is one row after TCRdb ran MiXCR on the multiplex PCR reads. The sample contains some 780 distinct CDR3 sequences, 20% to 25% of which appear only once. TRB was amplified from about 260-540 ng of blood genomic DNA. Material: blood. The receptors shown here come from a human donor with active COVID-19.

Within the sample, this clonotype is medium-sized (0.01 to 0.1%). The rearrangement links TRBV5-4 to TRBJ1-5; possibly TRBD1 for D (5 bases). Per germline, CDR1 SGHNT and CDR2 YYREEE (reference sequence). The CDR3 has 17 amino acids. The V and J ends lost 0 bases and 4 bases respectively, with 17 bases between them. The chain's CDR3 is CASSLGGEGLSNQPQHF. The CDR3 DNA is TGTGCCAGCAGCTTGGGAGGGGAGGGTCTATCAAATCAGCCCCAGCATTTT.

V and J are TRBV7-2 and TRBJ2-1; D tentatively reads TRBD1 or TRBD2 (5 bases each). Between the trimmed V and J ends, which lost 5 bases and 8 bases, there was a span of 16 bases. From germline, CDR1 is SGHTA and CDR2 FQGNSA. This CDR3 comprises 14 residues. The CDR3, as DNA: TGTGCCAGCAGCGGCCTGACTGGGGGTGATGAGCAGTTCTTC. It specifies CASSGLTGGDEQFF. The full variable domain, with the rest looked up from reference TRBV7-2 and TRBJ2-1, is GAGVSQSPSNKVTEKGKDVELRCDPISGHTALYWYRQSLGQGLEFLIYFQGNSAPDKSGLPSDRFSAERTGGSVSTLTIQRTQQEDSAVYLCASSGLTGGDEQFFGPGTRLTVL.

This clonotype was picked up a small number of times. V is TRBV28 and J is TRBJ1-4, with D perhaps matching TRBD1 (6 bases). The germline CDR1 and CDR2 sequences are MDHEN and SYDVKM. V gave up 2 bases and J gave up 5 bases, with 9 bases separating them. This CDR3 spans 14 amino acids. DNA for the CDR3: TGTGCCAGCAGTTTAGTGGGGGGCAATGAAAAACTGTTTTTT. Its translation is CASSLVGGNEKLFF.

The J gene is TRBJ1-5, the V gene TRBV28; D is uncertain. V dropped 2 bases and J dropped 4 bases, with 9 bases sitting between them. The CDR3 is 14 residues long. The germline CDR1 and CDR2 sequences are MDHEN and SYDVKM. The chain's CDR3 is CASSLPPENQPQHF. CDR3 bases: TGTGCCAGCAGTTTACCCCCCGAAAATCAGCCCCAGCATTTT.

In its sample, this clonotype ranks as medium-sized (0.01 to 0.1%). This chain connects TRBV5-5 to TRBJ1-2, with TRBD1 matching 7 bases. The germline V gene has CDR1 SGHKS and CDR2 YYEKEE (reference sequence). The CDR3 consists of 13 residues. Trimming at V came to 4 bases and at J to 2 bases, leaving 2 bases not matched to a gene. The CDR3 DNA follows: TGTGCCAGCAGCCTACAGGGGAACTATGGCTACACCTTC. Its translation is CASSLQGNYGYTF.

Judged by abundance, this clonotype is large. The V gene is TRBV19, the J gene TRBJ2-3; 7 bases are a match to TRBD2. The J segment lost 5 bases and the V segment lost 7 bases, leaving 15 bases of the junction unmatched. The germline CDR1 and CDR2 sequences are LNHDA and SQIVND (reference sequence). The CDR3 has 16 amino acids. CDR3 bases: TGTGCCAGTACCTCGCGGACTAGGGGAGTGGTAGATACGCAGTATTTT. Translated, it gives CASTSRTRGVVDTQYF.

Worth noting for this clonotype: Lacking the conserved final phenylalanine or tryptophan, this CDR3 likely reflects a read error. It is unclear where the CDR3 begins or ends on the DNA, so no DNA is shown, and the CDR3 is as TCRdb lists it. The V call is TRBV19, the J call TRBJ2-3; TRBD1 is the table's D call, not checked against the DNA. With termini counted, the CDR3 has 16 amino acids. From germline, CDR1 is LNHDA and CDR2 SQIVND (reference sequence). This chain's CDR3 is CARRREGQGSKDTQEG.

The chain employs TRBV4-3 and TRBJ2-7; 9 bases map to TRBD2. Losses at the gene ends were 0 bases for V and 2 bases for J; bases not matched to a gene: 2. This CDR3 has 15 amino acids. Looked up from germline, CDR1 is LGHNA and CDR2 is YSLEER. The CDR3 DNA is TGCGCCAGCAGCCAAGACCTAGCGGGAACCTACGAGCAGTACTTC. This codes for CASSQDLAGTYEQYF.

This clonotype is medium-sized in the sample. The J gene is TRBJ2-1, the V gene TRBV19, with 7 bases that match TRBD1. There are 11 residues in the CDR3. The germline gives CDR1 LNHDA, CDR2 SQIVND (reference sequence). V was clipped by 10 bases and J by 4 bases; unmatched bases: 1. DNA for the CDR3: TGTGCCACGACAGGGTACAATGAGCAGTTCTTC. This codes for CATTGYNEQFF.

This clonotype was detected many times. This sequence joins TRBV5-1 and TRBJ2-3; 10 bases map to TRBD2. This CDR3 has 14 residues. V trimming: 2 bases; J trimming: 4 bases; junction bases outside the gene matches: 1. Germline-derived CDR1 and CDR2 are SGHRS and YFSETQ. CDR3 amino acids: CASSLAGGPDTQYF. The CDR3 DNA reads TGCGCCAGCAGCTTAGCGGGAGGGCCAGATACGCAGTATTTT.

The J gene is TRBJ2-5, the V gene TRBV2, with 16 positions matching TRBD2. Trimming removed 6 bases from V and 5 bases from J; junction bases left unmatched: 6. The CDR3 has 16 residues. CDR1 and CDR2 (germline): SNHLY, FYNNEI. The CDR3 DNA sequence: TGTGCCAGCAGGGGACTAGCGGGAGGGCCTGGGGAGACCCAGTACTTC. Translated: CASRGLAGGPGETQYF.

V and J are TRBV6-2 or TRBV6-3 and TRBJ1-5; 11 nucleotides align to TRBD1. The CDR3 is 16 residues long. The V segment lost 5 bases and the J segment 5 bases; nucleotides outside the gene matches: 8. Germline loops: CDR1 MNHEY, CDR2 SVGEGT. This chain's CDR3 is CASSGWDRGTHQPQHF. As DNA, the CDR3 is TGTGCCAGCAGTGGGTGGGACAGGGGGACCCATCAGCCCCAGCATTTT.

This clonotype counts as medium-sized. The genes are TRBV6-2 or TRBV6-3 and TRBJ2-1, with 9 bases matching TRBD2. CDR1 and CDR2 (germline): MNHEY, SVGEGT. CDR3 length: 13 amino acids. The ends lost 5 bases at V and 6 bases at J; junction bases unmatched: 2. The CDR3 here is CASSLAGPNEQFF. CDR3 nucleotides: TGTGCCAGCAGTCTAGCGGGACCCAATGAGCAGTTCTTC.